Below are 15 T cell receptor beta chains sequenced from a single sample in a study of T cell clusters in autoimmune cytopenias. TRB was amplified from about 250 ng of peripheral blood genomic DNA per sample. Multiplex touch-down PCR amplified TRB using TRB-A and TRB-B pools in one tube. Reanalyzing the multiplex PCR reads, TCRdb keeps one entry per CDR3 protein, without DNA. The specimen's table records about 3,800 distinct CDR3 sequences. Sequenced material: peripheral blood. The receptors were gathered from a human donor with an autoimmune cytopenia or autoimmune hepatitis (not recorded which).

The CDR3 loop reads CASSPPGAGDAEAFF. This chain uses TRBV12-3 or TRBV12-4 with TRBJ1-1; TCRdb indicates TRBD1, and absent DNA this call remains unverified. CDR3 length: 15 residues.

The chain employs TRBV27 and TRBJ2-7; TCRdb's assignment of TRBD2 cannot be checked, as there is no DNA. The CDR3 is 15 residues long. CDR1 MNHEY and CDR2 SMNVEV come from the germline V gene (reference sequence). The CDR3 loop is CASSRGRGGLFEQYF.

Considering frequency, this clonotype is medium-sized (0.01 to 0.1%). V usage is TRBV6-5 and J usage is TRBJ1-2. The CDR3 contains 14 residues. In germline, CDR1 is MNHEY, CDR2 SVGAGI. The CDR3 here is CASSYSAGLGGYTF.

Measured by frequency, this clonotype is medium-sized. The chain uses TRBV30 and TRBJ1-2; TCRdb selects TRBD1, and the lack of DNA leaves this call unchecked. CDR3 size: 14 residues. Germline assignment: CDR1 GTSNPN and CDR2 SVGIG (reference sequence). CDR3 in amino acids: CAWSVRQGNYGYTF.

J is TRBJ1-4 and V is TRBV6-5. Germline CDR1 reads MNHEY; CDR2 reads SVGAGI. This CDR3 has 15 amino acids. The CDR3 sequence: CASSYYSATNEKLFF.

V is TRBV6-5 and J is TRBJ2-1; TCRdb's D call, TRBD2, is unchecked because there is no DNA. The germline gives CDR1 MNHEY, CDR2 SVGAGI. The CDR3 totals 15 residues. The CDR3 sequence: CASSPISSGSNEQFF.

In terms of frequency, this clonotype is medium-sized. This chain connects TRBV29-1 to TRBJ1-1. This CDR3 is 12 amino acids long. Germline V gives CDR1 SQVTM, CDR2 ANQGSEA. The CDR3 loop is CSVEILGTEAFF.

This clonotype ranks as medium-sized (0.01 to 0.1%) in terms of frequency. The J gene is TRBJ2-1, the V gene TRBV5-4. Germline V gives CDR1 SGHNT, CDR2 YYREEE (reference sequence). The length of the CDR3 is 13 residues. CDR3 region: CASSLYGKDEQFF.

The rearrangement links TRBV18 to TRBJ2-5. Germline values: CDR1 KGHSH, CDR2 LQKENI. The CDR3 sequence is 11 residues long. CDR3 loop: CASSRQETQYF.

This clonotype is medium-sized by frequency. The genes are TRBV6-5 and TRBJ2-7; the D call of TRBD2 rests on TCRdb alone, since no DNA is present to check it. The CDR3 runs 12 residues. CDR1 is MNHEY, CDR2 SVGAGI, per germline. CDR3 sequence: CASSELGYEQYF.

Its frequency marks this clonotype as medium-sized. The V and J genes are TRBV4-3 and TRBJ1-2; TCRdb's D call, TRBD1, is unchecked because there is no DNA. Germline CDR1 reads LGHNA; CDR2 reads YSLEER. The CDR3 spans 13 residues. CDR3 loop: CASSQTGVYGYTF.

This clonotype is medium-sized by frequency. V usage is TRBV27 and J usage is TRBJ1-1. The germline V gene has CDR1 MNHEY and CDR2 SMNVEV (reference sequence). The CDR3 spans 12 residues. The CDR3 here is CASRDGNTEAFF.

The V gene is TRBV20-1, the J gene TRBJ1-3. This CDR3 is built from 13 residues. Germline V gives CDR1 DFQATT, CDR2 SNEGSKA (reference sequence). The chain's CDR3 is CSAPRVGRNTIYF.

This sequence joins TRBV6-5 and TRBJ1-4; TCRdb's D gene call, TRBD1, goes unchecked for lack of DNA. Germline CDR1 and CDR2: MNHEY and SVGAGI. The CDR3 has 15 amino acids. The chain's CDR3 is CASSSGQVINEKLFF.

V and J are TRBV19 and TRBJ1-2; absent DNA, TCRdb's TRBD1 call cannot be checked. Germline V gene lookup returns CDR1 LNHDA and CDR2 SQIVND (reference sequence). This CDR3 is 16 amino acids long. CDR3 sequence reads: CASSPGRRKHLYGYTF.